The clone carrying this T cell receptor (beta chain) occurred many times. Its antigen is still unknown. The data stem from a study of T cells in Graves' hyperthyroidism and ophthalmopathy. The germline V gene has CDR1 DFQATT and CDR2 SNEGSKA (reference sequence). V gave up 3 bases and J gave up 3 bases; unmatched junction bases: 4. The length of the CDR3 is 13 residues. Researchers took RNA transcripts and amplified the TCR beta CDR3 regions from them. The primer set for the first-round RT-PCR of the TCR CDR3 was HTBI. TCRdb re-called the multiplex PCR reads through MiXCR, storing one row per CDR3 protein. The repertoire holds roughly 520,000 distinct CDR3 sequences, around 24% seen once, with around 10% in the top ten. General observations from the study: Within blood appeared most thyroid clonotypes that had expanded above 0.001.

A NOSPECS grade of at least 4, a Clinical Activity Score of at least 3 and duration under 3 months were recorded in ophthalmopathy patients. The study left out patients who had uncontrolled infection, other autoimmune disease, pregnancy or lactation. Extraction of PBMCs used under 13 ml of fresh peripheral blood. The source material was blood. V gene TRBV20-1 combines with J gene TRBJ1-2; 7 bases align to TRBD1. This sequence originates from a woman in her thirties with Graves' ophthalmopathy. DNA of the CDR3: TGCAGTGCTAGGGGCGGGACAGACTATGGCTACACCTTC. It encodes CSARGGTDYGYTF.